This TCR beta chain was identified during a study of CXCR3-negative and CXCR3-positive naive CD8 T cells. Study observations and caveats: Both of the naive subsets showed about the same high diversity, but memory CD8+ cells had much less. Naive CXCR3-positive and CXCR3-negative cells shared similar TRBV-TRBJ usage, unlike memory cells.

The sorting of each CD8+ T cell subset was done in triplicate, at 250,000 to 300,000 cells each. The authors gated naive CD8+ T cells as CD45RO-CCR7+CD27+CD95-. This CDR3 comprises 15 residues. Looked up from germline, CDR1 is KGHSH and CDR2 is LQKENI. In preparing the TRB cDNA libraries, 5' RACE with UMI labels was used. Using the 5' RACE reads, TCRdb records one entry per CDR3 protein without DNA. This table lists roughly 6,000 distinct CDR3 sequences. In the case of this clonotype: Antigen unknown.

The receptor's source is a human donor in good health. Some clones in this sample may be carry-over from other donors' samples. The chain links TRBV18 to TRBJ2-1; the TCRdb call, TRBD2, lacks DNA for checking. Material: naive CXCR3- CD8+ T cells from blood. Subset indicated: CD45RO-CCR7+CD27+CD95- naive CD8+ T cells lacking CXCR3 (TNR3-). The CDR3 loop reads CASSPPRARLHEQFF.